This is a list of T cell receptor beta chains from one sample in a study of blood T cell repertoires in COVID-19. Some clones are missing from TCRdb's copy, which holds only in-frame ones; the method was immunoSEQ multiplex PCR. The sample lists fewer than 250,000 clones; 88% were seen once. The sequencing input was peripheral blood. The receptor set was obtained from a woman aged 60 to 75 with acute or convalescent COVID-19. The CDR3 runs from the conserved cysteine through the conserved F or W. The D gene is left open where the match is weak. Some rows mark clone size as missing; the rest say once, few, many or name a class of expanded clone.

j_call clone_size v_call d_call cdr3_aa cdr3_nt
TRBJ1-4 NA TRBV1 NA CTSSQLRPGTGDRKEATNEKLFF TGCACCAGCAGCCAACTACGACCCGGGACAGGGGATAGAAAAGAGGCAACTAATGAAAAACTGTTTTTT
TRBJ1-1 NA TRBV7-2 NA CASSLGRGGTEAFF TGTGCCAGCAGCTTAGGCAGGGGTGGCACTGAAGCTTTCTTT
TRBJ1-4 few TRBV30 TRBD1 CAWSAHRGRGEKLFF TGTGCCTGGAGTGCCCACAGGGGGCGCGGTGAAAAACTGTTTTTT
TRBJ1-5 few TRBV6-5 NA CASTEGGSNQPQHF TGTGCCAGCACCGAGGGGGGGAGCAATCAGCCCCAGCATTTT
TRBJ2-5 NA TRBV3-1/TRBV3-2 TRBD1 CASRGTGTGETQYF TGTGCCAGCAGGGGGACAGGAACGGGGGAGACCCAGTACTTC
TRBJ1-1 NA TRBV19 NA CASRSGRMNTEAFF TGTGCCAGTAGATCGGGGAGAATGAACACTGAAGCTTTCTTT
TRBJ2-7 NA TRBV7-3 TRBD2 CASSLLSLAGGYEQYF TGTGCCAGCAGCTTACTATCCCTAGCGGGAGGATACGAGCAGTACTTC
TRBJ1-4 NA TRBV5-6 NA CASSLSGSTNEKLFF TGTGCCAGCAGCTTAAGCGGTTCAACTAATGAAAAACTGTTTTTT
TRBJ2-2 NA TRBV30 TRBD2 CAWSLAGVGTGELFF TGTGCCTGGTCTCTAGCGGGAGTAGGGACCGGGGAGCTGTTTTTT
TRBJ1-6 NA TRBV27 TRBD1 CASSLYAWTGGNSPLHF TGTGCCAGCAGTTTATACGCGTGGACAGGGGGAAATTCACCCCTCCACTTT
TRBJ1-2 NA TRBV19 TRBD1 CASSRTGYNYGYTF TGTGCCAGTAGCCGGACAGGGTATAACTATGGCTACACCTTC
TRBJ2-5 NA TRBV3-1/TRBV3-2 NA CASSQDRWARGGETQYF TGTGCCAGCAGCCAAGATAGGTGGGCCAGGGGAGGGGAGACCCAGTACTTC
TRBJ1-5 NA TRBV24-1 TRBD1 CATYGRDRGEGNQPQHF TGTGCCACCTACGGGAGGGACAGGGGCGAAGGCAATCAGCCCCAGCATTTT
TRBJ2-1 NA TRBV7-3 NA CASSLISGEQFF TGTGCCAGCAGCTTAATTAGCGGTGAGCAGTTCTTC
TRBJ2-7 many TRBV5-1 TRBD2 CASSSGPGLAGGFSSYEQYF TGCGCCAGCAGCTCGGGACCGGGACTAGCGGGGGGGTTCAGCTCCTACGAGCAGTACTTC
TRBJ2-7 NA TRBV30 NA CAVSLGRESYEQYF TGTGCCGTCAGTCTGGGGAGAGAGTCCTACGAGCAGTACTTC
TRBJ2-1 few TRBV10-2 TRBD1 CASSLRAGTGSYNEQFF TGCGCCAGCAGCCTCCGAGCCGGGACAGGCTCCTACAATGAGCAGTTCTTC
TRBJ1-3 NA TRBV4-2 NA CASSQQYFTDSAGGNTIYF TGTGCCAGCAGCCAACAATACTTCACCGACAGCGCCGGAGGAAACACCATATATTTT
TRBJ2-5 NA TRBV5-4 NA CASSLRGGGETQYF TGTGCCAGCAGCTTGAGAGGAGGTGGGGAGACCCAGTACTTC
TRBJ1-2 NA TRBV10-3 NA CAISESARDPGYGYTF TGTGCCATCAGTGAGTCAGCTCGCGATCCCGGCTATGGCTACACCTTC
TRBJ1-3 NA TRBV5-8 NA CASSLGGFGNTIYF TGTGCCAGCAGCTTGGGCGGTTTCGGAAACACCATATATTTT
TRBJ1-5 NA TRBV19 NA CASSPGPKGVNQPQHF TGTGCCAGTAGTCCAGGGCCGAAGGGGGTTAATCAGCCCCAGCATTTT
TRBJ1-2 NA TRBV5-1 TRBD1 CASSLGGGQGILYGYTF TGCGCCAGCAGCTTGGGAGGAGGACAGGGAATTCTCTATGGCTACACCTTC
TRBJ2-3 once TRBV6-6 NA CASSYSGGSTDTQYF TGTGCCAGCAGTTACTCTGGAGGGAGCACAGATACGCAGTATTTT
TRBJ1-2 NA TRBV6-2/TRBV6-3 NA CASSYAQVKNYGYTF TGTGCCAGCAGTTACGCACAGGTTAAGAACTATGGCTACACCTTC
TRBJ1-3 few TRBV30 NA CAWSQGIGNTIYF TGTGCCTGGTCGCAGGGGATCGGAAACACCATATATTTT
TRBJ1-6 NA TRBV5-1 TRBD1 CASSTGQDLGNSPLHF TGCGCCAGCAGCACCGGACAGGATCTGGGGAATTCACCCCTCCACTTT
TRBJ1-6 NA TRBV4-1 NA CASSQDKGQPLHF TGCGCCAGCAGCCAAGATAAGGGACAACCCCTCCACTTT
TRBJ1-6 NA TRBV9 NA CASSVDGRVNSPLHF TGTGCCAGCAGCGTAGATGGCAGGGTCAATTCACCCCTCCACTTT
TRBJ2-7 NA TRBV14 TRBD2 CASSRNKGLAGGYEQYF TGTGCCAGCAGCCGAAATAAGGGACTAGCGGGAGGCTACGAGCAGTACTTC
TRBJ2-4 NA TRBV19 NA CASSMGGQVLLAKNIQYF TGTGCCAGTAGTATGGGGGGGCAGGTCCTTCTAGCCAAAAACATTCAGTACTTC
TRBJ1-2 NA TRBV3-1/TRBV3-2 TRBD1 CASSHGRDSKYGYTF TGTGCCAGCAGCCACGGCCGGGACAGCAAGTATGGCTACACCTTC
TRBJ1-5 NA TRBV30 NA CAWSVAGEGPQHF TGTGCCTGGAGTGTGGCAGGGGAAGGTCCCCAGCATTTT
TRBJ2-7 NA TRBV19 TRBD2 CASSLIREGSYEQYF TGTGCCAGTAGTTTGATACGGGAGGGTTCCTACGAGCAGTACTTC
TRBJ1-5 NA TRBV28 NA CASSFAGRNQPQHF TGTGCCAGCAGTTTTGCTGGGAGGAATCAGCCCCAGCATTTT
TRBJ2-5 once TRBV12-5 NA CASGSTSSAQYF TGTGCTAGTGGCTCCACCTCGTCGGCCCAGTACTTC
TRBJ1-1 NA TRBV7-3 NA CASSSLGGNTEAFF TGTGCCAGCAGCTCCCTCGGTGGGAACACTGAAGCTTTCTTT
TRBJ2-4 NA TRBV28 NA CASSLSLAKNIQYF TGTGCCAGCAGTTTATCCTTAGCCAAAAACATTCAGTACTTC
TRBJ1-4 NA TRBV5-4 TRBD1 CASSAAGTGDEKLFF TGTGCCAGCAGCGCGGCCGGGACAGGGGACGAAAAACTGTTTTTT
TRBJ2-7 NA TRBV5-1 NA CASSLYPLQQGSYEQYF TGCGCCAGCAGCTTGTATCCCTTGCAACAGGGATCCTACGAGCAGTACTTC
TRBJ2-3 NA TRBV18 TRBD1 CASSPGQGTSTDTQYF TGTGCCAGCTCACCGGGACAGGGGACTAGCACAGATACGCAGTATTTT
TRBJ1-2 few TRBV5-1 NA CASSSSDRDYYGYTF TGCGCCAGCAGCTCCTCAGACAGAGACTACTATGGCTACACCTTC
TRBJ2-2 NA TRBV5-4 NA CASSRVSIGELFF TGTGCCAGCAGCCGGGTTTCGATCGGGGAGCTGTTTTTT
TRBJ1-4 NA TRBV7-9 TRBD1 CASSISGQGNEKLFF TGTGCCAGCAGCATCTCGGGACAGGGTAATGAAAAACTGTTTTTT
TRBJ1-1 few TRBV6-5 TRBD1 CASSRDRDTEAFF TGTGCCAGCAGCCGCGACAGGGACACTGAAGCTTTCTTT
TRBJ1-5 NA TRBV19 TRBD1 CASSHRGTQPQHF TGTGCCAGTAGCCACAGGGGGACACAGCCCCAGCATTTT
TRBJ2-3 NA TRBV10-1 NA CASSESALDTQYF TGCGCCAGCAGTGAGTCGGCTTTAGATACGCAGTATTTT
TRBJ1-5 once TRBV15 NA CATSREGQGRQPQHF TGTGCCACCAGCAGAGAGGGGCAGGGAAGACAGCCCCAGCATTTT
TRBJ1-5 NA TRBV7-9 NA CASSSGNQPQHF TGTGCCAGCAGCTCCGGGAACCAGCCCCAGCATTTT